The TCR beta chain under discussion was sequenced for a study of spatial heterogeneity in lung cancer (dated by TCRdb to about 2019). Some background on the complete study: More beta-chain than alpha-chain transcripts were consistently detected, likely reflecting higher beta-chain transcript abundance. In the raw uncorrected reads, each unique combination of TCR and UMI appeared on average more than ten times. A strong correlation was found between TCR transcript counts in tumor regions and a T cell transcriptional module score from matched bulk RNA-seq. The study quantitatively compared TCR alpha and beta repertoires across multiple tumor regions, matched nontumor lung and blood in non-small cell lung cancer. Both alpha and beta chains were TCR-sequenced in samples taken at surgery, namely 220 tumor regions, around 70 matched nontumor lung samples and 50 to 60 PBMC samples. Nonsynonymous mutation counts, determined by whole-exome sequencing of tumor tissue, were related to TCR repertoire features.

CDR1 and CDR2 (DFQATT, SNEGSKA) derive from the germline V gene (reference sequence). The V and J ends are trimmed by 0 bases and 5 bases, leaving 19 bases between them. Measured from the cysteine to the phenylalanine, the CDR3 is 16 residues long. This entry keeps only the CDR3 DNA: 48 bases, framed from base 1. The library came from 5' RACE. Sequenced on a NextSeq 500. To allow correction of PCR and sequencing errors, the TCR library protocol tagged every TCR cDNA molecule with a unique molecular identifier. As for how the authors treated the data: TCR identification, UMI-based error correction and CDR3 extraction were all carried out with Decombinator tools. TCRs above a frequency of 2 per 1,000, corresponding to the top 1% of the tumor frequency distribution, were defined as expanded. Expanded tumor TCRs statistically deemed absent (corrected P<0.05) from at least one tumor region were classed as regional, and all other expanded tumor TCRs were classed as ubiquitous. Rényi diversity was computed with the R vegan package after subsampling each repertoire 100 times to 5,000 TCRs. To build CDR3 similarity networks, amino acid triplet string-kernel similarity was used, and CDR3s were connected when their pairwise similarity was above 0.82. Clones were called with MiXCR by TCRdb after fastp trimmed the public reads at Q25, and only in-frame beta chains were retained. Duplicate CDR3 protein sequences are folded into a single record with the most common DNA and genes. These V and J calls rely on TCRdb rather than the paper's analysis. For this sample the table gives under 20,000 distinct CDR3 sequences, of which around 6.4% were detected only once. The biggest ten clones account for around a tenth of the sample.

In this sample, this clonotype turned up many times. Its antigen is currently not known. Nothing much larger sits one base from this clone, and base qualities are not available. In a library made to pick up alpha chains, this beta chain is a stray read with a size that means little. Beyond this particular receptor, the publication reports: The number of expanded intratumoral alpha and beta TCRs correlated with the tumor nonsynonymous mutation count. TCR-seq coverage of tumor T cells was estimated to be only roughly 7.5% for alpha chains and about 13% for beta chains. Counts of ubiquitous and regional expanded TCRs correlated with counts of ubiquitous and regional nonsynonymous mutations, respectively. Additional single-cell paired TCR alpha and beta sequencing was considered necessary to confirm, at a functional level, the hypothesis that regional TCRs recognize regional mutations.

The intended sense of this specimen's time point label: sample taken at primary tumor resection. Donors were 65 to 85 patients with early-stage, untreated non-small cell lung cancer from the lung TRACERx cohort. TCR sequencing used whole RNA extracted from tumor and nontumor lung tissue, or from cryopreserved PBMC samples, without cell sorting. Only patients with enough RNA available from two or more tumor regions were chosen for TCR sequencing. Before selection, tumor and adjacent nontumor lung specimens were reviewed by a lung pathologist. The sequences come from lung tumor tissue, collected at surgery. This chain is built from TRBV20-1 and TRBJ2-5; TRBD2 is possibly the D segment (6 matching bases). The receptor comes from a female donor with early-stage non-small cell lung cancer. Here is the DNA: TGCAGTGCTAGAGATCCGGGGGACTGGGGATTTGAGACCCAGTACTTC. This yields the protein CSARDPGDWGFETQYF.